The 4 T cell receptor beta chains presented below share a single source sample, sequenced in a study of OX40 agonist ivuxolimab in advanced cancers. This table comes from immunoSEQ multiplex PCR, and its TCRdb copy is limited to in-frame clones, with some not included. The sample includes tens of thousands of clones, approximately 82% of them seen just once. The starting material was CD4+ or CD8+ T cells sorted from blood, obtained in a trial of the OX40 agonist ivuxolimab. The receptors were gathered from an adult with an advanced solid tumor such as melanoma, head and neck, liver or kidney cancer.

This chain uses TRBV6-6 with TRBJ2-1; D not resolved. CDR1 and CDR2 (germline): MNHNY, SVGAGI (reference sequence). V lost 7 bases and J lost 14, with 18 bases in between. The CDR3 has 12 amino acids. The CDR3 here is CASNNGEETKFF. The CDR3 DNA reads as TGTGCCAGCAACAACGGAGAGGAGACGAAGTTCTTC.

The chain combines TRBV15 with TRBJ2-1; 9 bases fit TRBD2. Per the germline V gene, CDR1 is LNHNV and CDR2 is YYDKDF (reference sequence). The CDR3 contains 17 residues. Trimming at V came to 3 bases and at J to 8 bases, leaving 14 bases not matched to a gene. In DNA form, the CDR3 reads TGTGCCACCAGCAGTCCCTTGCTAGCGGGAAGTACGGATGAGCAGTTCTTC. This sequence encodes CATSSPLLAGSTDEQFF. The full variable domain, rest sourced from reference TRBV15 and TRBJ2-1, is DAMVIQNPRYQVTQFGKPVTLSCSQTLNHNVMYWYQQKSSQAPKLLFHYYDKDFNNEADTPDNFQSRRPNTSFCFLDIRSPGLGDTAMYLCATSSPLLAGSTDEQFFGPGTRLTVL.

This chain links TRBV6-6 with TRBJ1-1; 8 bases map to TRBD1. Germline trimming cut 6 bases from V and 7 bases from J; bases unmatched to any gene: 13. The CDR3 length is 15 residues. Germline values: CDR1 MNHNY, CDR2 SVGAGI (reference sequence). As DNA, the CDR3 is TGTGCCAGCAGCACCGGGACAGGTAAACCTTATGAAGCTTTCTTT. Translation gives CASSTGTGKPYEAFF.

The chain uses TRBV4-1 and TRBJ2-7, with TRBD1 as a possible D gene (5 bases). The CDR3 length is 14 residues. Trimming stripped 1 base from V and 4 bases from J, with 11 bases between. The germline V gene has CDR1 MGHRA and CDR2 YSYEKL. This CDR3 is CASSQAGRAYEQYF. DNA of the CDR3: TGCGCCAGCAGCCAAGCGGGCAGGGCGTACGAGCAGTACTTC.